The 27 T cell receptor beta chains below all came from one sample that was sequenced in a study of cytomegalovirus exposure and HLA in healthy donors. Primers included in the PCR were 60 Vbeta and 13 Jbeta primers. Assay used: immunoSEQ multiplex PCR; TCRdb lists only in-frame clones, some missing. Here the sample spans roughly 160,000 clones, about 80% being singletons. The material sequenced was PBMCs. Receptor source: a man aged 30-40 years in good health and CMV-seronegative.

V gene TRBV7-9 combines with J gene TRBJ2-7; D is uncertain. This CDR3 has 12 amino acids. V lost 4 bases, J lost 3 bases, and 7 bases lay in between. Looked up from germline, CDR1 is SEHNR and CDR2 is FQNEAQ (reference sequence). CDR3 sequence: CASSSEFYEQYF. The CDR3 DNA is TGTGCCAGCAGCTCGGAGTTCTACGAGCAGTACTTC. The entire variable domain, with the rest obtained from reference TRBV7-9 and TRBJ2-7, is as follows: DTGVSQNPRHKITKRGQNVTFRCDPISEHNRLYWYRQTLGQGPEFLTYFQNEAQLEKSRLLSDRFSAERPKGSFSTLEIQRTEQGDSAMYLCASSSEFYEQYFGPGTRLTVT.

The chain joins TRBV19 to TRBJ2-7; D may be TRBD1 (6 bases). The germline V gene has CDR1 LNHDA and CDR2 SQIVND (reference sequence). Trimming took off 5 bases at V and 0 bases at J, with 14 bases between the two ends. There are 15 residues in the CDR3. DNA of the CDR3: TGTGCCAGTAGTGAACACCACAGGGTCTCCTACGAGCAGTACTTC. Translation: CASSEHHRVSYEQYF. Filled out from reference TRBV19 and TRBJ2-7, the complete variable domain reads DGGITQSPKYLFRKEGQNVTLSCEQNLNHDAMYWYRQDPGQGLRLIYYSQIVNDFQKGDIAEGYSVSREKKESFPLTVTSAQKNPTAFYLCASSEHHRVSYEQYFGPGTRLTVT.

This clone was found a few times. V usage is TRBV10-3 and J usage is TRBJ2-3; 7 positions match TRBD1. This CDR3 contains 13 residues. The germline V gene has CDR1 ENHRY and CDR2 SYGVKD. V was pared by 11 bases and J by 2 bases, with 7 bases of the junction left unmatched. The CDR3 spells CAHTGTATDTQYF. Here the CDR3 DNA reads TGTGCCCATACCGGGACAGCCACAGATACGCAGTATTTT.

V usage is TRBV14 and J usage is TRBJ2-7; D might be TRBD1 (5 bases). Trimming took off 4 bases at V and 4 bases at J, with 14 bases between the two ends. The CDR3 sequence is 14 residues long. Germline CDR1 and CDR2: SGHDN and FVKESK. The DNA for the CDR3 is TGTGCCAGCAGCCTGACAGTTCTCGGGTACGAGCAGTACTTC. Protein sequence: CASSLTVLGYEQYF.

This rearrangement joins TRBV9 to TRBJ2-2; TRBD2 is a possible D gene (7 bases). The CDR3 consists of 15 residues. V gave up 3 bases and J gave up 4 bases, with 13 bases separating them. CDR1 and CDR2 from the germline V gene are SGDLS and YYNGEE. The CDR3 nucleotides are TGTGCCAGCAGCGAGGGGGGGATCGGCACCGGGGAGCTGTTTTTT. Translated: CASSEGGIGTGELFF.

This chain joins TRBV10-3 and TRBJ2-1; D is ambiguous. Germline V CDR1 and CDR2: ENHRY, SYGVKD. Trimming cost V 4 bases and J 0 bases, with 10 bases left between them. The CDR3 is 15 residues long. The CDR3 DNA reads TGTGCCATCAGTGGCTTCCCGAGCTCCTACAATGAGCAGTTCTTC. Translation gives CAISGFPSSYNEQFF.

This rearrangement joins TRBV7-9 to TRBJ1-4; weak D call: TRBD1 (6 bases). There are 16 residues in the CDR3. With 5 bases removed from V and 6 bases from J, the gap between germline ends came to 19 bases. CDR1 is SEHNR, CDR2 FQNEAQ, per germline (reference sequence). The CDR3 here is CASSGRKRDKDEKLFF. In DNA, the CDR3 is TGTGCCAGCAGCGGGCGGAAACGGGACAAGGATGAAAAACTGTTTTTT.

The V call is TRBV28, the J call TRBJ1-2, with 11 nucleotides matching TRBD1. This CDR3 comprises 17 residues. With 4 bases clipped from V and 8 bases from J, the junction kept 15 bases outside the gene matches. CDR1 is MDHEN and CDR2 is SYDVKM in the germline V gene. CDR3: CASSSYEDRGRFIGYTF. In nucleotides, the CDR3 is TGTGCCAGCAGTTCATATGAGGACAGGGGGCGATTTATCGGCTACACCTTC.

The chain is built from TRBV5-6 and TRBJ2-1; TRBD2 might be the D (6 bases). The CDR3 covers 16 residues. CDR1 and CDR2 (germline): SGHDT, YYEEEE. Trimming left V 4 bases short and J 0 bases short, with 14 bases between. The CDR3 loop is CASSAVGGSSYNEQFF. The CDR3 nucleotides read TGTGCCAGCAGCGCGGTGGGGGGAAGCTCCTACAATGAGCAGTTCTTC.

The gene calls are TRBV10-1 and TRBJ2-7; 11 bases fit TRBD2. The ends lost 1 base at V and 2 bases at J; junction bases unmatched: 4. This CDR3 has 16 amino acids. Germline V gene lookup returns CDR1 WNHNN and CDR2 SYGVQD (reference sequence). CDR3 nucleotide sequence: TGCGCCAGCAGTGAGTTCCGACTAGCGGGAACCTACGAGCAGTACTTC. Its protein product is CASSEFRLAGTYEQYF.

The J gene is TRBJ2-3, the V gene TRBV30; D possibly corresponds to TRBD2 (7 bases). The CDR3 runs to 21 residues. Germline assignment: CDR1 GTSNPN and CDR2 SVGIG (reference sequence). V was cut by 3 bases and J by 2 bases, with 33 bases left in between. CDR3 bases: TGTGCCTGGAGCCAACAGCCCATACAGGGACCTAGCGGACTCGACACAGATACGCAGTATTTT. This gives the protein CAWSQQPIQGPSGLDTDTQYF.

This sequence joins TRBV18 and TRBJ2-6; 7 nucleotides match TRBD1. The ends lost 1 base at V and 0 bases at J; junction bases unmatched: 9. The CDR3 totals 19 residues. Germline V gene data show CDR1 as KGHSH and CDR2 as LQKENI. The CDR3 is CASSPRGDRTSSGANVLTF. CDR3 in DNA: TGTGCCAGCTCACCACGTGGGGACAGAACCAGCTCTGGGGCCAACGTCCTGACTTTC.

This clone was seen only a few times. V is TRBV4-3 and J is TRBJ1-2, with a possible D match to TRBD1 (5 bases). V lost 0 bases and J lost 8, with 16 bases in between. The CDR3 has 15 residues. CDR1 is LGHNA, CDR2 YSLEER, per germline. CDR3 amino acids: CASSQEIRVAGGYTF. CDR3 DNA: TGCGCCAGCAGCCAAGAAATCAGGGTGGCGGGAGGCTACACCTTC.

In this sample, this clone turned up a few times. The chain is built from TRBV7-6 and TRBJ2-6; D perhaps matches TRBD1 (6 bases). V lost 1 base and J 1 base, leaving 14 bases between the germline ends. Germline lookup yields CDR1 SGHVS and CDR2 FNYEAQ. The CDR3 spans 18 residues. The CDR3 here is CASSLVWGRNSGANVLTF. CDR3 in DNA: TGTGCCAGCAGCTTAGTATGGGGGCGGAATTCTGGGGCCAACGTCCTGACTTTC.

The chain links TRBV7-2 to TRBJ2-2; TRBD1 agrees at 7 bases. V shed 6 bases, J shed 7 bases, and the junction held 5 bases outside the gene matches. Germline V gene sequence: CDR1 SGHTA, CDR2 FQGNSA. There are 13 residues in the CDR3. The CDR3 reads CASRPTGNGELFF. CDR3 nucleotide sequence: TGTGCCAGCAGACCGACAGGGAACGGGGAGCTGTTTTTT.

CDR3 DNA: TGCGCCAGCAGCCAGAGCGCGGCACAACAGGGAGTCTATGGCTACACCTTC. This translates into CASSQSAAQQGVYGYTF. This sequence joins TRBV4-3 and TRBJ1-2; D might be TRBD1 (6 bases). The length of the CDR3 is 17 residues. Trimming cost V 3 bases and J 4 bases, with 21 bases left between them. Germline V lookup: CDR1 LGHNA, CDR2 YSLEER.

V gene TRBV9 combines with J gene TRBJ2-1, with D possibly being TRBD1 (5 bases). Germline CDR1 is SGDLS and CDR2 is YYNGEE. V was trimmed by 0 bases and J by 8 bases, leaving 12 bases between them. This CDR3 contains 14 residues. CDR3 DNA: TGTGCCAGCAGCGTAGCAGGACATATGGATGAGCAGTTCTTC. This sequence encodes CASSVAGHMDEQFF.

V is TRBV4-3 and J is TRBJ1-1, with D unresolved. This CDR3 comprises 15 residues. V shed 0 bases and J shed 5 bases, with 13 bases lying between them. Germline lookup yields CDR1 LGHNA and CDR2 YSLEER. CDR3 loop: CASSQDINRETEAFF. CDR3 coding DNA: TGCGCCAGCAGCCAAGATATAAACAGAGAAACTGAAGCTTTCTTT.

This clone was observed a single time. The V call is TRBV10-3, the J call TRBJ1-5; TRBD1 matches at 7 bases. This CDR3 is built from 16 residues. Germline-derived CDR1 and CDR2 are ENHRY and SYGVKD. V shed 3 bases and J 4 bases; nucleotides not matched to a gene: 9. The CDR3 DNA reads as TGTGCCATCAGTGACCGACGGACAGGAACAAATCAGCCCCAGCATTTT. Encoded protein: CAISDRRTGTNQPQHF.

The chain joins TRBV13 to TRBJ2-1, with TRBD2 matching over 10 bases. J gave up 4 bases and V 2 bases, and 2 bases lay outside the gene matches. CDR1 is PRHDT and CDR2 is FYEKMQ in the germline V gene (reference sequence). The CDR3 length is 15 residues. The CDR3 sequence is CASSLRTSGYNEQFF. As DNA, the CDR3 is TGTGCCAGCAGCTTACGGACTAGCGGATACAATGAGCAGTTCTTC.

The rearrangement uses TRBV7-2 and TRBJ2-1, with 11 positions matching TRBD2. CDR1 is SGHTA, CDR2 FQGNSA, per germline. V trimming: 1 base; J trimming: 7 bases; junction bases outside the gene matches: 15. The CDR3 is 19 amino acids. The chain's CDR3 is CASSLGFSASGRYSNEQFF. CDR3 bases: TGTGCCAGCAGCTTAGGATTTTCTGCTAGCGGGAGGTATTCTAATGAGCAGTTCTTC.

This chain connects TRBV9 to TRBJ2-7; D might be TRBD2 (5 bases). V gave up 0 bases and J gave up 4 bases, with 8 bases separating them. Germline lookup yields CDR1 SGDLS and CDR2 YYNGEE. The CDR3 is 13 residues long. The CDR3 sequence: CASSVGGEYEQYF. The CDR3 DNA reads TGTGCCAGCAGCGTAGGGGGAGAGTACGAGCAGTACTTC.

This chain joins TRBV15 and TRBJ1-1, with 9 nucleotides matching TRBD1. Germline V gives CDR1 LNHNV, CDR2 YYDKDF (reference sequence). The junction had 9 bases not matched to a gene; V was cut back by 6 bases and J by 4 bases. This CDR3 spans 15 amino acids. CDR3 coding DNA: TGTGCCACCAGTTCGGGACAGGGACGGTTCACTGAAGCTTTCTTT. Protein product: CATSSGQGRFTEAFF.

This chain's CDR3 is CASNDDRVEPYEQYF. The DNA for the CDR3 is TGCGCCAGCAACGACGACAGGGTCGAACCCTACGAGCAGTACTTC. The V gene is TRBV23-1, the J gene TRBJ2-7; 7 nucleotides agree with TRBD1. TRBV23-1 is an open reading frame whose function is uncertain. The CDR3 length is 15 residues. The V gene end was trimmed by 7 bases and the J gene end by 2 bases; junction bases not matched to a gene: 11.

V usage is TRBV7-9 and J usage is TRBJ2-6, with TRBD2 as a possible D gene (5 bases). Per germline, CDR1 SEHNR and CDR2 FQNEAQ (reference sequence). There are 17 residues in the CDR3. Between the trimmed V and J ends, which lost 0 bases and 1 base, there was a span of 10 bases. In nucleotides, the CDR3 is TGTGCCAGCAGCTTAGCGCTCGGGGTGTCTGGGGCCAACGTCCTGACTTTC. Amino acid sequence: CASSLALGVSGANVLTF.

In DNA, the CDR3 is TGTGCCAGCAGCTTAGGGGCAGCAGGTACCTACGAGCAGTACTTC. Translating gives CASSLGAAGTYEQYF. The rearrangement links TRBV7-9 to TRBJ2-7; D is unresolved. Germline CDR1 SEHNR, CDR2 FQNEAQ (reference sequence). This CDR3 contains 15 residues. V was cut by 1 base and J by 2 bases, with 12 bases left in between.

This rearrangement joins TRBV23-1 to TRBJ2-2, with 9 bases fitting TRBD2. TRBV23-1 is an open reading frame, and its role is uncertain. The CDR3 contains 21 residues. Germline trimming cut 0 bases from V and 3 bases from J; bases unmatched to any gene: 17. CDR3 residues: CASSQSVGMLAGRWDTGELFF. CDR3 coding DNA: TGCGCCAGCAGTCAATCGGTGGGTATGCTAGCGGGGCGATGGGACACCGGGGAGCTGTTTTTT.